This is a list of T cell receptor beta chains from one sample in a study of identical twins. Via MiXCR, TCRdb re-called the 5' RACE reads, giving one row per CDR3 protein. The sample contains about 500,000 distinct CDR3 sequences, 13% to 15% of which appear only once. Another study also made use of these data, one on yellow fever vaccine responses in identical twins.

The sequencing sample was made of CD4+ T cells sorted from blood. These receptors came from a woman between 18 and 29 years old in good health. Each CDR3 is given with its conserved first and last residue. The D gene is left open where the match is weak. Clone sizes are given selectively: once, few, many, or a class where the clone is expanded.

J gene	D gene	V gene	clone size	CDR3 length	CDR3 DNA	CDR3 protein
TRBJ2-1	TRBD2	TRBV10-2	-	17	TGCGCCAGCAGGGTGACTAGCGGGAGGCCACCCTACAATGAGCAGTTCTTC	CASRVTSGRPPYNEQFF
TRBJ2-7	-	TRBV10-3	-	12	TGTGCCACGGATCCGGGGTCCTACGAGCAGTACTTC	CATDPGSYEQYF
TRBJ2-1	TRBD2	TRBV12-3/TRBV12-4	few	17	TGTGCCAGCAGTTCCCCGACTAGCGCGAGCTCCTACAATGAGCAGTTCTTC	CASSSPTSASSYNEQFF
TRBJ2-5	TRBD1	TRBV5-1	few	14	TGCGCCAGCAGCTACCGGGACAGGCTAGAGACCCAGTACTTC	CASSYRDRLETQYF
TRBJ2-2	-	TRBV7-9	few	15	TGTGCCAGCAGCTTAGGACTTTCCGACGCCGGGGAGCTGTTTTTT	CASSLGLSDAGELFF
TRBJ2-7	TRBD2	TRBV4-2	-	16	TGTGCCAGCAGCCAGCGTGGGACTAGCGGGAGTGGCGAGCAGTACTTC	CASSQRGTSGSGEQYF
TRBJ2-1	-	TRBV12-3/TRBV12-4	many	13	TGTGCCAGCAGTTTAGCGAGAGAGGATGAGCAGTTCTTC	CASSLAREDEQFF
TRBJ2-7	-	TRBV28	few	13	TGTGCCAGCAGTTCCTCTGGGCTGTACGAGCAGTACTTC	CASSSSGLYEQYF
TRBJ2-3	-	TRBV3-1	-	15	TGTGCCAGCAGCCTACATGGTAGCGTCACAGATACGCAGTATTTT	CASSLHGSVTDTQYF
TRBJ2-7	TRBD1	TRBV10-3	few	14	TGTGCCATCAGTGAGTCTACAGGGGGCTACGAGCAGTACTTC	CAISESTGGYEQYF
TRBJ2-4	TRBD2	TRBV3-1	many	16	TGTGCCAGCAGCGGGAGAGGGTGGGACTACAAAAACATTCAGTACTTC	CASSGRGWDYKNIQYF
TRBJ2-7	-	TRBV12-3/TRBV12-4	-	16	TGTGCCAGCAGTTTAGCGGCTTTCAGAGGGGTCCACGAGCAGTACTTC	CASSLAAFRGVHEQYF
TRBJ2-3	-	TRBV5-1	-	15	TGCGCCAGCAGCGTGGCGGGACACAGCACAGATACGCAGTATTTT	CASSVAGHSTDTQYF
TRBJ1-6	-	TRBV20-1	few	11	TGCAGTGCTAAGAGGGGGACACCCCTCCACTTT	CSAKRGTPLHF
TRBJ2-7	-	TRBV29-1	-	10	TGCAGCTTACTGGGCCACGAGCAGTACTTC	CSLLGHEQYF
TRBJ2-5	TRBD2	TRBV12-3/TRBV12-4	-	18	TGTGCCAGCAATACGAAGGGAAGCGGGAGTCCTACTCAAGAGACCCAGTACTTC	CASNTKGSGSPTQETQYF
TRBJ2-2	-	TRBV2	-	15	TGTGCCAGCAGTGAAGCGGGGGGAGGCACCGGGGAGCTGTTTTTT	CASSEAGGGTGELFF
TRBJ2-7	-	TRBV6-2/TRBV6-3	few	14	TGTGCCAGCATCCTTACCGGGACCACCTACGAGCAGTACTTC	CASILTGTTYEQYF
TRBJ2-1	TRBD1	TRBV4-1	many	13	TGCGCCAGCAGCGACAGGGTAAACAATGAGCAGTTCTTC	CASSDRVNNEQFF
TRBJ2-7	-	TRBV3-1	few	16	TGTGCCAGCAGCCTCCGCGGGGGCGTGAGATCGAATGAGCAGTACTTC	CASSLRGGVRSNEQYF
TRBJ2-7	-	TRBV3-1	many	12	TGTGCCAGCAGCCAACTGAACTACGAGCAGTACTTC	CASSQLNYEQYF
TRBJ2-5	TRBD2	TRBV5-1	-	15	TGCGCCAGCGAGGGAGGCGGGGGTATCGAAGAGACCCAGTACTTC	CASEGGGGIEETQYF
TRBJ2-7	-	TRBV12-3/TRBV12-4	few	13	TGTGCCAGCACCAAGGACTCCTCCTACGAGCAGTACTTC	CASTKDSSYEQYF
TRBJ2-6	TRBD1	TRBV29-1	many	19	TGCAGCTCTGTTGTTCGAGGACAGGGAAACTTCTCTGGGGCCAACGTCCTGACTTTC	CSSVVRGQGNFSGANVLTF
TRBJ2-3	-	TRBV18	-	16	TGTGCCAGCTCACTGGGGAAGGGGCGAAGCACAGATACGCAGTATTTT	CASSLGKGRSTDTQYF
TRBJ2-1	TRBD2	TRBV30	few	13	TGTGCCTGGAGGACTAGCGGGGCGAATGAGCAGTTCTTC	CAWRTSGANEQFF
TRBJ2-2	TRBD2	TRBV7-8	few	16	TGTGCCAGCAGCGTAGCGGGGACTAGGTTCGCCGGGGAGCTGTTTTTT	CASSVAGTRFAGELFF
TRBJ2-2	TRBD2	TRBV5-1	few	18	TGCGCCAGCAGCCTACGGACTAGCGGATACGCGAACACCGGGGAGCTGTTTTTT	CASSLRTSGYANTGELFF
TRBJ2-5	-	TRBV7-2	-	13	TGTGCCAGCAGCTTAGAGGGGGTGGGGACCCAGTACTTC	CASSLEGVGTQYF
TRBJ2-2	-	TRBV7-9	many	12	TGTGCCAGCAGCTCTAGGGCCGGGGAGCTGTTTTTT	CASSSRAGELFF
TRBJ2-2	TRBD2	TRBV11-3	-	18	TGTGCCAGCAGCGCCCGGACTAGCGGGGGCCTAAACACCGGGGAGCTGTTTTTT	CASSARTSGGLNTGELFF
TRBJ2-3	TRBD2	TRBV7-2	few	16	TGTGCCAGCAGCCCCGGGGTGCGGGGGGGTAGAGATACGCAGTATTTT	CASSPGVRGGRDTQYF
TRBJ2-3	-	TRBV11-2	-	15	TGTGCCAGCAGCTTAGACCCTAGCGGCACAGATACGCAGTATTTT	CASSLDPSGTDTQYF
TRBJ2-3	TRBD2	TRBV3-1	-	19	TGTGCCAGCAACCCGACCTACAGGGGACTAGCGGGGGGCACAGATACGCAGTATTTT	CASNPTYRGLAGGTDTQYF
TRBJ2-3	-	TRBV18	-	13	TGTGCCAGCACCCCCTCCCTAACAGATACGCAGTATTTT	CASTPSLTDTQYF
TRBJ2-4	-	TRBV12-3/TRBV12-4	many	16	TGTGCCAGCACGAGTCACGTGGGAGAAGCCAAAAACATTCAGTACTTC	CASTSHVGEAKNIQYF
TRBJ2-6	-	TRBV19	-	14	TGTGCCAGTAGTATCCCCGCTGGGGCCAACGTCCTGACTTTC	CASSIPAGANVLTF
TRBJ2-7	-	TRBV9	-	15	TGTGCCAGCAGCGCCGGGGTAGGGGGGCCCTACGAGCAGTACTTC	CASSAGVGGPYEQYF
TRBJ2-2	-	TRBV28	-	13	TGTGCCAGCACTGGACCGAACACCGGGGAGCTGTTTTTT	CASTGPNTGELFF
TRBJ2-3	TRBD1	TRBV14	-	15	TGTGCCAGCAGCCAAGTCAGGGGGCCCACAGATACGCAGTATTTT	CASSQVRGPTDTQYF
TRBJ2-7	-	TRBV12-3/TRBV12-4	many	15	TGTGCCAGCAGTTTCCCCGCTGCCAGGACCTACGAGCAGTACTTC	CASSFPAARTYEQYF
TRBJ1-5	-	TRBV3-1	few	14	TGTGCCAGCAGCCAAGGTCGCGTCGGTCAGCCCCAGCATTTT	CASSQGRVGQPQHF
TRBJ2-1	TRBD2	TRBV20-1	-	15	TGCAGTGCTAGAGATCGCGGAGCGGGGTACAATGAGCAGTTCTTC	CSARDRGAGYNEQFF
TRBJ2-5	TRBD1	TRBV5-1	few	15	TGCGCCAGCAGCCTTATACCGGGACAGCCAGAGACCCAGTACTTC	CASSLIPGQPETQYF
TRBJ2-4	TRBD1	TRBV12-3/TRBV12-4	many	12	TGTGCCAGCGGACAGGGGTTTGGGATTCAGTACTTC	CASGQGFGIQYF
TRBJ1-6	TRBD1	TRBV7-2	-	13	TGTGCCAGCAGCAGGGGACAGGGATCACCCCTCCACTTT	CASSRGQGSPLHF
TRBJ2-7	TRBD1	TRBV14	few	14	TGTGCCAGCAGCCGGAAGGACAGGAACTACGAGCAGTACTTC	CASSRKDRNYEQYF
TRBJ2-2	-	TRBV4-3	-	15	TGCGCCAGCAGCCAAGACGGGACAAACACCGGGGAGCTGTTTTTT	CASSQDGTNTGELFF
TRBJ2-1	-	TRBV5-1	-	12	TGCGCCAGCAGCTCAGGGATTCATGAGCAGTTCTTC	CASSSGIHEQFF
TRBJ2-1	-	TRBV7-2	many	13	TGTGCCAGCAGCTTAGGGAGGCTCAATGAGCAGTTCTTC	CASSLGRLNEQFF
TRBJ2-1	TRBD2	TRBV14	-	15	TGTGCCAGCAGCGTCCGAGGGACTAGCAACAATGAGCAGTTCTTC	CASSVRGTSNNEQFF
TRBJ2-7	TRBD2	TRBV20-1	many	12	TGCAGTGCCCCTAGCGGGATCAACGAGCAGTACTTC	CSAPSGINEQYF
TRBJ2-2	-	TRBV4-3	many	16	TGCGCCAGCAGCCAAGAGTTGGGGGGGCTGACCGGGGAGCTGTTTTTT	CASSQELGGLTGELFF
TRBJ2-3	TRBD2	TRBV20-1	-	16	TGCAGTGCTAGAGTCGTTTCGAGCGGGGGGACAGATACGCAGTATTTT	CSARVVSSGGTDTQYF
TRBJ2-3	-	TRBV5-1	many	14	TGCGCCAGCAGCTTGGCAGATAGCACAGATACGCAGTATTTT	CASSLADSTDTQYF
TRBJ2-1	-	TRBV7-6	few	14	TGTGCCAGCAGCTCGAGGGGGGAGACCAATGAGCAGTTCTTC	CASSSRGETNEQFF
TRBJ2-3	-	TRBV20-1	-	13	TGCAGTGCTAGGTCCCGGTCCGGGGATACGCAGTATTTT	CSARSRSGDTQYF
TRBJ1-1	-	TRBV29-1	few	12	TGCAGCGCCGGGGATCTCAACACTGAAGCTTTCTTT	CSAGDLNTEAFF
TRBJ2-1	TRBD2	TRBV7-2	-	15	TGTGCCAGCAGCTTTATCGGGACTAGCTACAATGAGCAGTTCTTC	CASSFIGTSYNEQFF